These 29 T cell receptor beta chains were sequenced from one sample in a study of a mutant IDH1 vaccine in newly diagnosed glioma. The protocol was immunoSEQ multiplex PCR, while the TCRdb copy is restricted to in-frame clones and leaves out a portion. The sample lists about 60,000 clones, about nine tenths occurring once. The time point was: week 23, last vaccination. Vaccination comprised doses that each held 300 ug of mutant IDH1 20-mer peptide, plus topical imiquimod. No cognate antigen is known for these TCRs. Sequenced material: PBMCs, taken from a glioma patient whose treatment included an IDH1 peptide vaccine. These receptors all come from a middle-aged man with glioma.

The chain links TRBV9 to TRBJ2-3, with a possible D match to TRBD1 (6 bases). V was trimmed by 3 bases and J by 3 bases, leaving 14 bases between them. Germline CDR1 is SGDLS and CDR2 is YYNGEE. The CDR3 runs to 15 residues. CDR3 sequence: CASSDIRGLTDTQYF. CDR3 nucleotide sequence: TGTGCCAGCAGCGACATCAGGGGATTGACAGATACGCAGTATTTT.

This clone has just one count. This chain links TRBV27 with TRBJ2-5; 9 nucleotides line up with TRBD2. V dropped 4 bases and J dropped 5; count of bases not matched to a gene: 11. Looked up from germline, CDR1 is MNHEY and CDR2 is SMNVEV (reference sequence). The CDR3 runs 16 residues. The CDR3 is CASSSLGLALVETQYF. The CDR3 DNA follows: TGTGCCAGCAGTTCCCTTGGACTAGCGCTGGTTGAGACCCAGTACTTC.

J is TRBJ1-4 and V is TRBV11-2; D not resolved. CDR1 and CDR2 (germline): SGHAT, FQNNGV. V lost 3 bases, J lost 8 bases, and 10 bases lay in between. There are 13 residues in the CDR3. Here the CDR3 DNA reads TGTGCCAGCAGCTTGGGAGTTGGAGAAAAACTGTTTTTT. This codes for CASSLGVGEKLFF.

The chain combines TRBV11-1 with TRBJ2-3, with 9 nucleotides matching TRBD1. Germline values: CDR1 SGHAT, CDR2 FQDESV (reference sequence). V lost 4 bases and J lost 1; bases outside the gene matches: 3. The CDR3 spans 15 residues. CDR3 in amino acids: CASSSDRGGTDTQYF. In DNA form, the CDR3 reads TGTGCCAGCAGCTCTGACAGGGGGGGCACAGATACGCAGTATTTT.

V and J are TRBV7-2 and TRBJ1-4; the D gene is possibly TRBD1 (6 bases). Looked up from germline, CDR1 is SGHTA and CDR2 is FQGNSA. CDR3 size: 14 residues. V dropped 1 base and J dropped 7 bases, with 10 bases sitting between them. The CDR3 loop reads CASSLGGRGEKLFF. The DNA for the CDR3 is TGTGCCAGCAGCTTAGGAGGCAGGGGTGAAAAACTGTTTTTT.

V usage is TRBV19 and J usage is TRBJ1-4, with D uncertain. Per the germline V gene, CDR1 is LNHDA and CDR2 is SQIVND (reference sequence). The CDR3 has 14 amino acids. Trimming stripped 3 bases from V and 8 bases from J, with 13 bases between. CDR3 residues: CASSMGRRNEKLFF. The DNA of the CDR3 is TGTGCCAGTAGTATGGGCAGAAGGAACGAAAAACTGTTTTTT.

The chain uses TRBV6-5 and TRBJ2-2; 8 bases align to TRBD2. Germline loops: CDR1 MNHEY, CDR2 SVGAGI. CDR3 length equals 15 residues. J lost 1 base, V lost 7 bases, and 5 bases had no gene match. The CDR3 region is CASTLAGLNTGELFF. The DNA of the CDR3 is TGTGCCAGCACCTTAGCGGGACTGAACACCGGGGAGCTGTTTTTT.

The chain uses TRBV27 and TRBJ2-5, with D unclear. CDR1 and CDR2 from the germline V gene are MNHEY and SMNVEV (reference sequence). This CDR3 region has 12 residues. Trimming shortened V by 8 bases and J by 2 bases, and 9 bases separated the two germline ends. The CDR3 DNA reads as TGTGCCAGCGGAAACCATCAAGAGACCCAGTACTTC. Protein: CASGNHQETQYF.

The genes are TRBV5-8 and TRBJ2-7, with D perhaps given as TRBD1 or TRBD2 (5 bases each). The V gene's germline CDR1 is SGHTS and CDR2 YDEGEE. This CDR3 has 15 residues. The V and J ends lost 2 bases and 0 bases respectively, with 12 bases between them. Here the CDR3 DNA reads TGTGCCAGCAGCTTCCCTTCAGGGAGCTCCTACGAGCAGTACTTC. It codes for CASSFPSGSSYEQYF.

The CDR3 region is CASSKSHRASEISSYEQYF. DNA of the CDR3: TGTGCCAGCAGCAAATCCCATAGGGCTAGCGAAATTTCCTCCTACGAGCAGTACTTC. This sequence joins TRBV21-1 and TRBJ2-7; the listed D gene, TRBD2, was not tested against the DNA. TRBV21-1 is tagged as a pseudogene. The CDR3 is 19 amino acids.

This sequence joins TRBV29-1 and TRBJ2-7, with a possible D match to TRBD2 (5 bases). Trimming pared 5 bases from V and 4 bases from J, leaving 6 bases between. Per germline, CDR1 SQVTM and CDR2 ANQGSEA. CDR3 length equals 10 residues. The CDR3 loop reads CSVWEYEQYF. Written as DNA, the CDR3 is TGCAGCGTTTGGGAGTACGAGCAGTACTTC.

The chain links TRBV20-1 to TRBJ1-2, with D unclear. Trimming cost V 6 bases and J 8 bases, with 13 bases left between them. CDR1 and CDR2 (germline): DFQATT, SNEGSKA (reference sequence). The CDR3 is 11 amino acids. The CDR3 spells CSASGPSGYTF. CDR3 coding DNA: TGCAGTGCAAGTGGGCCTTCGGGCTACACCTTC.

Here the CDR3 DNA reads TGTGCCAGCAGCTTAGGCCTGTTTCGACCAGGACGTAATGAAAAACTGTTTTTT. Protein sequence: CASSLGLFRPGRNEKLFF. The chain carries TRBV13 and TRBJ1-4; D ambiguous. Germline assignment: CDR1 PRHDT and CDR2 FYEKMQ (reference sequence). The CDR3 is made up of 18 amino acids. V shed 0 bases and J shed 4 bases, with 18 bases lying between them. The whole variable domain, filled in from reference TRBV13 and TRBJ1-4, reads AAGVIQSPRHLIKEKRETATLKCYPIPRHDTVYWYQQGPGQDPQFLISFYEKMQSDKGSIPDRFSAQQFSDYHSELNMSSLELGDSALYFCASSLGLFRPGRNEKLFFGSGTQLSVL.

The chain has TRBV6-4 and TRBJ2-2; D gene unclear. Germline lookup yields CDR1 MRHNA and CDR2 SNTAGT. V shed 8 bases and J shed 6 bases, with 10 bases lying between them. CDR3 size: 12 residues. The CDR3 reads CASLSSAGELFF. CDR3 sequence (DNA): TGTGCCAGCCTTAGCAGTGCCGGGGAGCTGTTTTTT.

This clone has only a few counts. The chain links TRBV28 to TRBJ2-2, with 7 bases identical to TRBD2. The CDR3 length is 14 residues. The V segment lost 10 bases and the J segment 4 bases; nucleotides outside the gene matches: 9. CDR1 is MDHEN and CDR2 is SYDVKM in the germline V gene. CDR3 DNA sequence: TGTGCCACGACCATGGGACTATCCACCGGGGAGCTGTTTTTT. Translated, it gives CATTMGLSTGELFF.

A few counts support this clone. The chain combines TRBV9 with TRBJ1-2; D gene uncertain. The CDR3 spans 13 residues. V shed 4 bases and J shed 4 bases, with 11 bases lying between them. Germline values: CDR1 SGDLS, CDR2 YYNGEE. The CDR3 is CASSPPTAYGYTF. DNA of the CDR3: TGTGCCAGCAGCCCACCGACTGCCTATGGCTACACCTTC. The variable domain in full, with the rest retrieved from reference TRBV9 and TRBJ1-2, is DSGVTQTPKHLITATGQRVTLRCSPRSGDLSVYWYQQSLDQGLQFLIQYYNGEERAKGNILERFSAQQFPDLHSELNLSSLELGDSALYFCASSPPTAYGYTFGSGTRLTVV.

The genes are TRBV7-3 and TRBJ1-5, with D perhaps matching TRBD1 (6 bases). V was trimmed by 10 bases and J by 5 bases, leaving 18 bases between them. This CDR3 is built from 14 residues. Germline V gives CDR1 SGHTA, CDR2 FQGTGA. CDR3 amino acids: CATEGGAYHQPQHF. The CDR3 DNA reads TGTGCCACGGAGGGGGGAGCTTACCATCAGCCCCAGCATTTT.

The chain is built from TRBV27 and TRBJ1-2; 7 bases align to TRBD1. The CDR3 is 16 amino acids. J lost 4 bases, V lost 5 bases, and 13 bases had no gene match. The V gene's germline CDR1 is MNHEY and CDR2 SMNVEV (reference sequence). The CDR3: CASSAAGGLEGYGYTF. In nucleotides, the CDR3 is TGTGCCAGCAGTGCGGCAGGGGGGCTTGAGGGCTATGGCTACACCTTC.

The chain recombines TRBV5-5 with TRBJ2-7, with 9 bases fitting TRBD1. CDR1 is SGHKS, CDR2 YYEKEE, per germline (reference sequence). Trimming cost V 5 bases and J 5 bases; bases outside gene matches: 11. The CDR3 totals 15 residues. CDR3 sequence reads: CASRFAGTGPHEQYF. The CDR3, as DNA: TGTGCCAGCAGATTCGCCGGGACAGGGCCCCACGAGCAGTACTTC.

This chain links TRBV7-8 with TRBJ2-4; TRBD2 might be the D (5 bases). V was shortened by 1 base and J by 0 bases, with 7 bases between the two germline ends. Germline CDR1 and CDR2: SGHVS and FQNEAQ. The CDR3 has 15 amino acids. The CDR3 bases are TGTGCCAGCAGCTTAGTGGCGGGAGCCAAAAACATTCAGTACTTC. Translated: CASSLVAGAKNIQYF.

The chain has TRBV4-3 and TRBJ2-7, with D perhaps matching TRBD2 (6 bases). From germline, CDR1 is LGHNA and CDR2 YSLEER. The length of the CDR3 is 18 residues. Trimming left V 0 bases short and J 3 bases short, with 21 bases between. As DNA, the CDR3 is TGCGCCAGCAGCCAAGAGGTTCGGGCCGGGAGATCCGGCTACGAGCAGTACTTC. Translated, it gives CASSQEVRAGRSGYEQYF.

V and J are TRBV27 and TRBJ2-7; D may be TRBD1 (5 bases). V gave up 0 bases and J gave up 3 bases, with 12 bases separating them. This CDR3 has 15 residues. From germline, CDR1 is MNHEY and CDR2 SMNVEV (reference sequence). The CDR3 here is CASSLSFARDYEQYF. For the CDR3, the DNA is TGTGCCAGCAGTTTATCGTTCGCCAGGGACTACGAGCAGTACTTC.

This chain uses TRBV29-1 with TRBJ1-1; D ambiguous. Trimming removed 7 bases from V and 3 bases from J, with 9 bases in between. In germline, CDR1 is SQVTM, CDR2 ANQGSEA. CDR3 length equals 11 residues. CDR3 residues: CSALTYTEAFF. The CDR3, as DNA: TGCAGCGCTTTGACATACACTGAAGCTTTCTTT.

The V gene is TRBV19, the J gene TRBJ2-2, with no clear D. V was cut by 6 bases and J by 8 bases, with 13 bases left in between. The CDR3 spans 13 residues. Germline V gene sequence: CDR1 LNHDA, CDR2 SQIVND (reference sequence). CDR3 nucleotides: TGTGCCAGTAGCCACCGGACCGCGGGGGAGCTGTTTTTT. This translates into CASSHRTAGELFF. Variable domain in full (rest from reference TRBV19 and TRBJ2-2): DGGITQSPKYLFRKEGQNVTLSCEQNLNHDAMYWYRQDPGQGLRLIYYSQIVNDFQKGDIAEGYSVSREKKESFPLTVTSAQKNPTAFYLCASSHRTAGELFFGEGSRLTVL.

The V call is TRBV6-5, the J call TRBJ2-5, with a weak D call TRBD2 (5 bases). The end of the DNA fits TRBJ2-7 better, so the J call may be wrong. This CDR3 contains 15 residues. Germline V gene sequence: CDR1 MNHEY, CDR2 SVGAGI. CDR3: CASSARRASSYEQYF. As DNA, the CDR3 is TGTGCCAGCAGTGCCCGGCGGGCCAGCTCCTACGAGCAGTACTTC.

This rearrangement joins TRBV6-5 to TRBJ2-7, with D possibly being TRBD2 (5 bases). Trimming left V 5 bases short and J 3 bases short, with 14 bases between. The CDR3 has 14 amino acids. In germline, CDR1 is MNHEY, CDR2 SVGAGI. CDR3 sequence: CASSPGRTYYEQYF. The CDR3 DNA reads as TGTGCCAGCAGTCCCGGACGGACTTACTACGAGCAGTACTTC.

The chain couples TRBV12-5 to TRBJ2-7; no definite D call. CDR3 size: 13 residues. V was pared by 5 bases and J by 2 bases, with 10 bases between. Per germline, CDR1 LGHNT and CDR2 FRNRAP. The chain's CDR3 is CASGRSATYEQYF. CDR3 coding DNA: TGTGCTAGTGGTCGGAGTGCTACCTACGAGCAGTACTTC.

This sequence joins TRBV14 and TRBJ1-1, with D possibly TRBD1 on 5 matching bases. Trimming left V 4 bases short and J 3 bases short, with 9 bases between. Germline V gene data show CDR1 as SGHDN and CDR2 as FVKESK. The CDR3 length is 13 residues. CDR3 residues: CASSLIRDTEAFF. The DNA for the CDR3 is TGTGCCAGCAGCCTCATCAGGGACACTGAAGCTTTCTTT.

The chain is built from TRBV28 and TRBJ1-1; 7 nucleotides match TRBD1. J was trimmed by 4 bases and V by 5 bases; bases with no gene match: 19. The CDR3 runs to 18 residues. Germline loops: CDR1 MDHEN, CDR2 SYDVKM. In DNA form, the CDR3 reads TGTGCCAGCAGTCCGTACCGACAGGGACTTAGGAAAGGCACTGAAGCTTTCTTT. Its translation: CASSPYRQGLRKGTEAFF.